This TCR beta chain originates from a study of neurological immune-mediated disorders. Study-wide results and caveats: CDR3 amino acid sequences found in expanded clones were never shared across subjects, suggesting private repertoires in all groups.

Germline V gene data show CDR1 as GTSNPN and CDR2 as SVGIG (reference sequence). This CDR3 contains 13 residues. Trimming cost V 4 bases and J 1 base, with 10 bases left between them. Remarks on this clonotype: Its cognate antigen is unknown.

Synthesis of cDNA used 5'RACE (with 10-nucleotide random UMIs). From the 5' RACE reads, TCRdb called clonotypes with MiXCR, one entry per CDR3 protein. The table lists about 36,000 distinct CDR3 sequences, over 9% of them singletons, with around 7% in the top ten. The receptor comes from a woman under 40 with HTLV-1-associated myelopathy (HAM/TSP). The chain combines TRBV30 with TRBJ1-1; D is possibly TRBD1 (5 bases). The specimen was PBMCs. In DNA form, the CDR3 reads TGTGCCTGGATTCGGGGGACGAACACTGAAGCTTTCTTT. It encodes CAWIRGTNTEAFF.